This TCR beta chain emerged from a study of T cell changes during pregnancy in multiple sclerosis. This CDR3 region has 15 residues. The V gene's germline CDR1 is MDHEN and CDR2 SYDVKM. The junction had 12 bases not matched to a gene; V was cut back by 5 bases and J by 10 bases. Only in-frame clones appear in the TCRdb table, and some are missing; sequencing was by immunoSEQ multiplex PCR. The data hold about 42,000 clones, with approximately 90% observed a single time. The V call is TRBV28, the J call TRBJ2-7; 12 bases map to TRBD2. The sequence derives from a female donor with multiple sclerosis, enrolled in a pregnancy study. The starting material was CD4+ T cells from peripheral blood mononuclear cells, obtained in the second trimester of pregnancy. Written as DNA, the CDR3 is TGTGCCAGCAGTCTCCCCCCCCTAGCGGGAGGGATTCAGTACTTC. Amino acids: CASSLPPLAGGIQYF. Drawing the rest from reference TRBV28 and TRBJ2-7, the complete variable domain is DVKVTQSSRYLVKRTGEKVFLECVQDMDHENMFWYRQDPGLGLRLIYFSYDVKMKEKGDIPEGYSVSREKKERFSLILESASTNQTSMYLCASSLPPLAGGIQYFGPGTRLTVT.